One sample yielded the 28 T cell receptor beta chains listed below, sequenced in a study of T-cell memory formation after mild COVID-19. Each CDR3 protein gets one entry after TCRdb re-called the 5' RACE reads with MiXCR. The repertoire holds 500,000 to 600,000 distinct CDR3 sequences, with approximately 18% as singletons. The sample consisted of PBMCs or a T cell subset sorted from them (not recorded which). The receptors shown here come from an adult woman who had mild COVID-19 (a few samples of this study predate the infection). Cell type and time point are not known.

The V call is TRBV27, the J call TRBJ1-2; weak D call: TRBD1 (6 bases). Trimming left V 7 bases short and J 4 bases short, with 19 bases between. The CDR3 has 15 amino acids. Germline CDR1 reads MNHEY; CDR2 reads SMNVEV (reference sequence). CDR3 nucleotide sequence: TGTGCCAGCACCCACAGCGGGGGGCGTGGCTATGGCTACACCTTC. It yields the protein CASTHSGGRGYGYTF.

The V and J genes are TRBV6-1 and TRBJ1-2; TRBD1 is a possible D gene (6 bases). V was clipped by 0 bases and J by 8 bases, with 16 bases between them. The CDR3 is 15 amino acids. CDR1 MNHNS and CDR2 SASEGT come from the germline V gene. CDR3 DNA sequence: TGTGCCAGCAGTGAAGCTACAGGGTTCCCGGGAGGCTACACCTTC. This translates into CASSEATGFPGGYTF.

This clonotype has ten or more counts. The CDR3 nucleotides are TGTGCCAGCAGCGTAGATGGGACCCCAGGAGACACTGAAGCTTTCTTT. Amino acids: CASSVDGTPGDTEAFF. This sequence joins TRBV9 and TRBJ1-1; possible D gene TRBD1, 5 bases. Trimming cost V 0 bases and J 3 bases, with 15 bases left between them. The CDR3 runs 16 residues. Germline CDR1 reads SGDLS; CDR2 reads YYNGEE.

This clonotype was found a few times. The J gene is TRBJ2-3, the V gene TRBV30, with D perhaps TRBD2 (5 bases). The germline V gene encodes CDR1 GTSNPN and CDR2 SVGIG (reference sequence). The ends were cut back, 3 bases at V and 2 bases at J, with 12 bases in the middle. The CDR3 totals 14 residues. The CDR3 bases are TGTGCCTGGAGGCCACCAGCGGACACAGATACGCAGTATTTT. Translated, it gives CAWRPPADTDTQYF.

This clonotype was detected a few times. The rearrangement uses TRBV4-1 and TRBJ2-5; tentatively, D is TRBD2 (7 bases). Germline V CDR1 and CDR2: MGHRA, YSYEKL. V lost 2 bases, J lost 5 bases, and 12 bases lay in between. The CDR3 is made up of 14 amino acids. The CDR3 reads CASSQWTRGETQYF. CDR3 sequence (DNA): TGCGCCAGCAGCCAATGGACTAGGGGGGAGACCCAGTACTTC.

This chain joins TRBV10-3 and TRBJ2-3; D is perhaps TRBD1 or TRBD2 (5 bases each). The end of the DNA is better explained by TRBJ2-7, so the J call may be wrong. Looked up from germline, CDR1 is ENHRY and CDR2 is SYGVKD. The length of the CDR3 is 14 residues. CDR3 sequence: CAISEVVGDVEQYF. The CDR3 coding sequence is TGTGCCATCAGTGAAGTTGTAGGGGACGTCGAGCAGTACTTC.

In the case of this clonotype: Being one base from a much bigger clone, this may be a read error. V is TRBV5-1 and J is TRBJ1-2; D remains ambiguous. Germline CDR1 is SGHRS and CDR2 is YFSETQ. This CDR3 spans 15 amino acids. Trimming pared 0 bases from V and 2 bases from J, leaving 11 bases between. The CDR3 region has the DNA TGCGCCAGCAGCTTGGACCCGGGAGCGAACTATGGCTACACCTTC. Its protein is CASSLDPGANYGYTF.

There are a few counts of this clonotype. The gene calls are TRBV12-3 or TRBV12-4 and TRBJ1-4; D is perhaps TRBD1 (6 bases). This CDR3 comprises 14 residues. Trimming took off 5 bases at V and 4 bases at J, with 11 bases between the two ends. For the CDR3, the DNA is TGTGCCAGCAGTAAACAGGGAAGTAATGAAAAACTGTTTTTT. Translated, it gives CASSKQGSNEKLFF.

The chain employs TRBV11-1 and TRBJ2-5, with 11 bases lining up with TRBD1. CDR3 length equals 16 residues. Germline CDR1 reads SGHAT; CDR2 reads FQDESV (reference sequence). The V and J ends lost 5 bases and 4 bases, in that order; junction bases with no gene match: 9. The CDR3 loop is CASSAGTGGAIETQYF. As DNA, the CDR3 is TGTGCCAGCAGCGCCGGGACAGGGGGTGCTATAGAGACCCAGTACTTC. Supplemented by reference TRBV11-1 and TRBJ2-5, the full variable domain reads EAEVAQSPRYKITEKSQAVAFWCDPISGHATLYWYRQILGQGPELLVQFQDESVVDDSQLPKDRFSAERLKGVDSTLKIQPAELGDSAMYLCASSAGTGGAIETQYFGPGTRLLVL.

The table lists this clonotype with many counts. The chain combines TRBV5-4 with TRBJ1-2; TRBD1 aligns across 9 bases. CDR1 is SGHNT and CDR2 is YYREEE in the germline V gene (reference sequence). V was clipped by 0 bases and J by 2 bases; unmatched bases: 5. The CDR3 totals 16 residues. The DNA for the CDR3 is TGTGCCAGCAGCTTGGGGGACAGGGTAACGAACTATGGCTACACCTTC. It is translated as CASSLGDRVTNYGYTF.

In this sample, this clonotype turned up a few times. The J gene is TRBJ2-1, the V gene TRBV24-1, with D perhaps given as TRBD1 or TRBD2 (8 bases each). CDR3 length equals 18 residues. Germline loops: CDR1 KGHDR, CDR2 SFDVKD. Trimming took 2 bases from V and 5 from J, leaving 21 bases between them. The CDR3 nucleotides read TGTGCCACCAGTGATTCGGGAGGGAGGACAGGGCCCCACAATGAGCAGTTCTTC. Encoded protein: CATSDSGGRTGPHNEQFF.

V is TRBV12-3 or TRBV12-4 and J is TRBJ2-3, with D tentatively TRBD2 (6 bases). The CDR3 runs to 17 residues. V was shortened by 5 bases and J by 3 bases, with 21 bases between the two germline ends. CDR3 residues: CASSSPVGEEYTDTQYF. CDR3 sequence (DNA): TGTGCCAGCAGTAGCCCCGTTGGGGAGGAGTATACAGATACGCAGTATTTT.

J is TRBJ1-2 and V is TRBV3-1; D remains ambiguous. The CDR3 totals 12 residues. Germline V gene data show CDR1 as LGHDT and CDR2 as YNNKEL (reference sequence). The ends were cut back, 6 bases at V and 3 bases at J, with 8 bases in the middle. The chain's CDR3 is CASRGNHYGYTF. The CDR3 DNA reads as TGTGCCAGCAGGGGCAACCACTATGGCTACACCTTC.

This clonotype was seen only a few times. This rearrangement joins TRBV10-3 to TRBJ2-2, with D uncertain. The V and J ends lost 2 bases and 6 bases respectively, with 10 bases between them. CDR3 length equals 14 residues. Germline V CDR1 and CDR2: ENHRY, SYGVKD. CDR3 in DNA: TGTGCCATCAGTGAGACGGCAGCTTCCGGGGAGCTGTTTTTT. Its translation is CAISETAASGELFF.

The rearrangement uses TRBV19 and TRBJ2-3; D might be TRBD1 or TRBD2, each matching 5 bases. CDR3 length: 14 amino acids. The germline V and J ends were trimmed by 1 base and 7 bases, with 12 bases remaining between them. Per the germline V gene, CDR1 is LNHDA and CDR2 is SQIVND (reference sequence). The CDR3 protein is CASSIGLNRNTQYF. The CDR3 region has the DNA TGTGCCAGTAGTATAGGACTAAACAGGAATACGCAGTATTTT.

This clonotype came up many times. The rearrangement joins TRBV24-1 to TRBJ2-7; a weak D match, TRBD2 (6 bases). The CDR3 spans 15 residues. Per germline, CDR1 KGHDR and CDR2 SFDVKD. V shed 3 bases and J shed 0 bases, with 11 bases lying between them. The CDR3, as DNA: TGTGCCACCAGTGATGGGGACGGGAGCTCCTACGAGCAGTACTTC. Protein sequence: CATSDGDGSSYEQYF.

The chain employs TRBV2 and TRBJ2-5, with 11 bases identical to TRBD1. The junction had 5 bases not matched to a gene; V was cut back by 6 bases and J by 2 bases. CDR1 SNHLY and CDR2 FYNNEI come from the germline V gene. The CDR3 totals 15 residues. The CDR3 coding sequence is TGTGCCAGCAGGGAGGGACAGGGGGAACAAGAGACCCAGTACTTC. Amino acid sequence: CASREGQGEQETQYF.

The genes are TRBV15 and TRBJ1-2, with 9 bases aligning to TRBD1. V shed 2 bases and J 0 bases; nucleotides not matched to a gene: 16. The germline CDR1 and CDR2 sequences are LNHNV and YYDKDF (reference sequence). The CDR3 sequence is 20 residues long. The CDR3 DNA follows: TGTGCCACCAGCAGATTTTCCGAGGGGTACCGACAGGGGGCTAACTATGGCTACACCTTC. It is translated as CATSRFSEGYRQGANYGYTF.

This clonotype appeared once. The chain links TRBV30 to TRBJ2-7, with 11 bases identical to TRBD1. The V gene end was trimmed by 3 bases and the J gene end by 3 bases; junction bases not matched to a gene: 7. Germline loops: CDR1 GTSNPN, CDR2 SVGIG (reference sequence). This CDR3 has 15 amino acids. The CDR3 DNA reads TGTGCCTGGAGGGGACAGGGGGTCGTAGGCTACGAGCAGTACTTC. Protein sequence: CAWRGQGVVGYEQYF.

DNA of the CDR3: TGTGCCAGCCATACAACCGGGACGGCTTCCTACGAGCAGTACTTC. Protein product: CASHTTGTASYEQYF. V is TRBV28 and J is TRBJ2-7, with D perhaps TRBD1 or TRBD2 (5 bases each). V was trimmed by 8 bases and J by 1 base, leaving 18 bases between them. Germline V gene lookup returns CDR1 MDHEN and CDR2 SYDVKM. The CDR3 has 15 amino acids.

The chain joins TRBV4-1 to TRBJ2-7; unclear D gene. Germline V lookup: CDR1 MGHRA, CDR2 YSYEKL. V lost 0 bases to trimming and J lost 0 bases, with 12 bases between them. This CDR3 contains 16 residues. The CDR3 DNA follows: TGCGCCAGCAGCCAAGACCTTTACCCCTACTCCTACGAGCAGTACTTC. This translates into CASSQDLYPYSYEQYF.

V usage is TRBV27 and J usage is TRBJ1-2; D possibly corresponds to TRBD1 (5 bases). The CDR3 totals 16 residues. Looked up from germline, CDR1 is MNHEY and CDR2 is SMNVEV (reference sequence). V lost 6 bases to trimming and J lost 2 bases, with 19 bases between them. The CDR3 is CASRSVGDLLNYGYTF. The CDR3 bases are TGTGCCAGCAGGTCCGTGGGGGATTTACTGAACTATGGCTACACCTTC.

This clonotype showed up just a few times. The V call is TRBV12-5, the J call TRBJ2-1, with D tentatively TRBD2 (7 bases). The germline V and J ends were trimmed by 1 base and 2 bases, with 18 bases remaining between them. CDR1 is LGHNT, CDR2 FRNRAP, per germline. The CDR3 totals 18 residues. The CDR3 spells CASGLDPGGGAPYNEQFF. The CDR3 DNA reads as TGTGCTAGTGGTTTGGACCCAGGAGGGGGGGCCCCCTACAATGAGCAGTTCTTC.

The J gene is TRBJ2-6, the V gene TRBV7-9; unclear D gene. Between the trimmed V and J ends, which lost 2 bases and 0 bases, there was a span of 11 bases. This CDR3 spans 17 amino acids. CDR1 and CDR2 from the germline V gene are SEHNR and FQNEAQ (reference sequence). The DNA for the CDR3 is TGTGCCAGCAGCTTACCCGAGAGCCTCTCTGGGGCCAACGTCCTGACTTTC. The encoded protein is CASSLPESLSGANVLTF.

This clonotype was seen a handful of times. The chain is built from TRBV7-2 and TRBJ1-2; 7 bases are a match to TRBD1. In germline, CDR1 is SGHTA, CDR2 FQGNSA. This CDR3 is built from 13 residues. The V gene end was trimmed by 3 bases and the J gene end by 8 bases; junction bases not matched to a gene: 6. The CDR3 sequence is CASSFEGARGYTF. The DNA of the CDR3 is TGTGCCAGCAGCTTCGAGGGGGCGCGGGGCTACACCTTC.

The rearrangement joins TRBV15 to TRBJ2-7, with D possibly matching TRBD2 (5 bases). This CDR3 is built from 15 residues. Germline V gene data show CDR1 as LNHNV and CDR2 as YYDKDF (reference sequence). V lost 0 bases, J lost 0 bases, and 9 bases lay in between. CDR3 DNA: TGTGCCACCAGCAGAGATGTCGGGAACTCCTACGAGCAGTACTTC. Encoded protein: CATSRDVGNSYEQYF.

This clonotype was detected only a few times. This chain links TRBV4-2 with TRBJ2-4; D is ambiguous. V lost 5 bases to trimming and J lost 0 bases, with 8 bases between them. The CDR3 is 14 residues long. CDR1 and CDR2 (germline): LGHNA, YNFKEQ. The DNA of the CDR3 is TGTGCCAGCAGCGGCGAATCAGCCAAAAACATTCAGTACTTC. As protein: CASSGESAKNIQYF.

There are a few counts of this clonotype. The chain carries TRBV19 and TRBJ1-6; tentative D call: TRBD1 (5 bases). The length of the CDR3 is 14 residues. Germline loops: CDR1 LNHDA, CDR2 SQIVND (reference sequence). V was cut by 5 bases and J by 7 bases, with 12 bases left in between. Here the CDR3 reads CASSADSGNSPLHF. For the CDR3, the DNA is TGTGCCAGTAGTGCCGACAGCGGAAATTCACCCCTCCACTTT.